The rows below give T cell receptor beta chains drawn from one sample of a study of early T cells in non-severe SARS-CoV-2 infection. TCRdb redid the calling of the 5' RACE reads with MiXCR, one entry per CDR3 protein. The table has around 70,000 distinct CDR3 sequences, 8% to 10% seen once. The specimen was whole blood, collected at baseline. The receptors shown here come from an adult who was a healthcare worker with PCR-confirmed SARS-CoV-2 infection or an uninfected control (not recorded which). The CDR3 runs from the conserved cysteine through the conserved F or W. Fields, in order: CDR3 DNA, CDR3 protein, CDR3 length, D gene, clone size, V gene, J gene. The D gene is left open where the match is weak. Clone size is given for some rows only: seen once, a few or many times, or a class if the clone is expanded.

CDR3nt: TGTGCCAGCAGTTTCCCCGGGACTAGCGGGAGAAATACGCAGTATTTT
CDR3aa: CASSFPGTSGRNTQYF
len: 16
d_gene: TRBD2
abundance: -
v_gene: TRBV27
j_gene: TRBJ2-3

CDR3nt: TGTGCCATCAGTGAGCCCGGTGGGACTAGTTCCAATGAGCAGTTCTTC
CDR3aa: CAISEPGGTSSNEQFF
len: 16
d_gene: TRBD2
abundance: few
v_gene: TRBV10-3
j_gene: TRBJ2-1

CDR3nt: TGCAGCGTTCGGTCGGGAGGGCCTGGAGAGACCCAGTACTTC
CDR3aa: CSVRSGGPGETQYF
len: 14
d_gene: TRBD2
abundance: many
v_gene: TRBV29-1
j_gene: TRBJ2-5

CDR3nt: TGTGCCAGCAGCCAGGCTAGCGGGAGTCCCTACGAGCAGTACTTC
CDR3aa: CASSQASGSPYEQYF
len: 15
d_gene: TRBD2
abundance: few
v_gene: TRBV3-1
j_gene: TRBJ2-7

CDR3nt: TGTGCCAGCAGTGACCCGACTAGCGGCGAGCAGTACTTC
CDR3aa: CASSDPTSGEQYF
len: 13
d_gene: TRBD2
abundance: many
v_gene: TRBV6-5
j_gene: TRBJ2-7

CDR3nt: TGTGCCAGCAGCCTACCCGGGACAGTTAAAGAGACCCAGTACTTC
CDR3aa: CASSLPGTVKETQYF
len: 15
d_gene: TRBD1
abundance: few
v_gene: TRBV11-1
j_gene: TRBJ2-5

CDR3nt: TGTGCCAGCAGAAGGACAGAAACTGGGGCCAACGTCCTGACTTTC
CDR3aa: CASRRTETGANVLTF
len: 15
d_gene: -
abundance: many
v_gene: TRBV6-6
j_gene: TRBJ2-6

CDR3nt: TGTGCCAGCAGCGGACTAGCGGGAGGACCAAATGAGCAGTTCTTC
CDR3aa: CASSGLAGGPNEQFF
len: 15
d_gene: TRBD2
abundance: many
v_gene: TRBV9
j_gene: TRBJ2-1

CDR3nt: TGTGCCAGCAGCTTGTACAGGGGCTACGAGCAGTACTTC
CDR3aa: CASSLYRGYEQYF
len: 13
d_gene: TRBD1
abundance: -
v_gene: TRBV5-4
j_gene: TRBJ2-7

CDR3nt: TGTGCCAGTAGTTCAACGGGACACGGAAAATCTGGGGCCAACGTCCTGACTTTC
CDR3aa: CASSSTGHGKSGANVLTF
len: 18
d_gene: -
abundance: few
v_gene: TRBV19
j_gene: TRBJ2-6

CDR3nt: TGTGCCACCAAGGGGAATTGGCAAGAGACCCAGTACTTC
CDR3aa: CATKGNWQETQYF
len: 13
d_gene: -
abundance: many
v_gene: TRBV28
j_gene: TRBJ2-5

CDR3nt: TGTGCCACCAGCAGCGGGGACGGAACTAATCAGCCCCAGCATTTT
CDR3aa: CATSSGDGTNQPQHF
len: 15
d_gene: -
abundance: many
v_gene: TRBV15
j_gene: TRBJ1-5

CDR3nt: TGTGCCAGCAGTTCCCCGCGGACAGGGGATTCGTACGAGCAGTACTTC
CDR3aa: CASSSPRTGDSYEQYF
len: 16
d_gene: TRBD1
abundance: few
v_gene: TRBV28
j_gene: TRBJ2-7

CDR3nt: TGCAGTGCAGATACTAGCTGGGACAATAGTGAGCAGTTCTTC
CDR3aa: CSADTSWDNSEQFF
len: 14
d_gene: -
abundance: many
v_gene: TRBV20-1
j_gene: TRBJ2-1

CDR3nt: TGTGCCAGCAGTCCAGGGTCTTCGATTTACTTC
CDR3aa: CASSPGSSIYF
len: 11
d_gene: -
abundance: -
v_gene: TRBV28
j_gene: TRBJ2-7

CDR3nt: TGTGCCAGCAGTTTTGGGACTAGCGGGATCTACGAGCAGTACTTC
CDR3aa: CASSFGTSGIYEQYF
len: 15
d_gene: TRBD2
abundance: -
v_gene: TRBV27
j_gene: TRBJ2-7

CDR3nt: TGTGCCAGCAGCTACCAGAGAATGGATACGCAGTATTTT
CDR3aa: CASSYQRMDTQYF
len: 13
d_gene: -
abundance: -
v_gene: TRBV7-2
j_gene: TRBJ2-3

CDR3nt: TGCAGCGTTGGTCAGGCAATCTACAATGAGCAGTTCTTC
CDR3aa: CSVGQAIYNEQFF
len: 13
d_gene: -
abundance: once
v_gene: TRBV29-1
j_gene: TRBJ2-1

CDR3nt: TGTGCCAGCAGCCCAGAGGCGGCCAGCCTTCGCAACACCATATATTTT
CDR3aa: CASSPEAASLRNTIYF
len: 16
d_gene: -
abundance: many
v_gene: TRBV12-3/TRBV12-4
j_gene: TRBJ1-3

CDR3nt: TGTGCCAGCAGCCTCGGACTAGCGGGAGAAGAGACCCAGTACTTC
CDR3aa: CASSLGLAGEETQYF
len: 15
d_gene: TRBD2
abundance: -
v_gene: TRBV3-1
j_gene: TRBJ2-5

CDR3nt: TGTGCCAGCAGTTTACCGGGGGAGCAGTTCTTC
CDR3aa: CASSLPGEQFF
len: 11
d_gene: -
abundance: many
v_gene: TRBV28
j_gene: TRBJ2-1

CDR3nt: TGTGCCAGCAGCCAAGACGTATCAGGGGCCTACAATGAGCAGTTCTTC
CDR3aa: CASSQDVSGAYNEQFF
len: 16
d_gene: -
abundance: -
v_gene: TRBV4-2
j_gene: TRBJ2-1

CDR3nt: TGTGCCAGCACACGGACAGCTCCAACCTACGAGCAGTACTTC
CDR3aa: CASTRTAPTYEQYF
len: 14
d_gene: -
abundance: -
v_gene: TRBV28
j_gene: TRBJ2-7

CDR3nt: TGTGCCAGCAGCCAGACGCCCCGGGACACTTTCTACAATGAGCAGTTCTTC
CDR3aa: CASSQTPRDTFYNEQFF
len: 17
d_gene: -
abundance: many
v_gene: TRBV3-1
j_gene: TRBJ2-1